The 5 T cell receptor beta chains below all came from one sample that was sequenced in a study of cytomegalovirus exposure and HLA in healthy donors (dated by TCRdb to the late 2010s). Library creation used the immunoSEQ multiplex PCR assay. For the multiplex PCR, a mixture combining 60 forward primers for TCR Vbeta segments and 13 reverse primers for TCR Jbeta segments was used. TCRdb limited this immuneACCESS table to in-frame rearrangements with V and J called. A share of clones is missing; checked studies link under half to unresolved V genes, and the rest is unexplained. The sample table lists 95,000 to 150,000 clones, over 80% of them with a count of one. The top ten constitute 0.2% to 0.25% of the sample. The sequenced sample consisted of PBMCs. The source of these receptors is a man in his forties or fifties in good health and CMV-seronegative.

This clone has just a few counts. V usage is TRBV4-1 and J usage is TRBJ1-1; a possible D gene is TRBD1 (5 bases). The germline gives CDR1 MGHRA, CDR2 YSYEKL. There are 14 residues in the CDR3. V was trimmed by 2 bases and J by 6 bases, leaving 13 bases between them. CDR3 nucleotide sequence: TGCGCCAGCAGCCAACCCCTATGGGGGGCTGAAGCTTTCTTT. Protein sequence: CASSQPLWGAEAFF.

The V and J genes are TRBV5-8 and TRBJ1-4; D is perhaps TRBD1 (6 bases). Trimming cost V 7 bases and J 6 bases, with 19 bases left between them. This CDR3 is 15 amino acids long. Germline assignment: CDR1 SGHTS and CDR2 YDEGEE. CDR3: CASSRGGRGYEKLFF. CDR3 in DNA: TGTGCCAGCTCTCGAGGAGGCAGGGGTTATGAAAAACTGTTTTTT.

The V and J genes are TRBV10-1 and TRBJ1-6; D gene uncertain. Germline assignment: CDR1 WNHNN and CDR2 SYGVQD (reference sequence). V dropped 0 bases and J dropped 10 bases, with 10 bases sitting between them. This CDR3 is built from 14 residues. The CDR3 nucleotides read TGCGCCAGCAGTGAGTCGCAGAATAGCTCACCCCTCCACTTT. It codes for CASSESQNSSPLHF.

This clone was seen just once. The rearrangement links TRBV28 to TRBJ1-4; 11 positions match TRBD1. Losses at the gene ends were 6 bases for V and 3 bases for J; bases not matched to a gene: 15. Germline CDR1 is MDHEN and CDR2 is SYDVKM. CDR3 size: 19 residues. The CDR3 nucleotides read TGTGCCAGCAGACGCCCGCCCGGGACAGGGGGTATGCCTAATGAAAAACTGTTTTTT. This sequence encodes CASRRPPGTGGMPNEKLFF.

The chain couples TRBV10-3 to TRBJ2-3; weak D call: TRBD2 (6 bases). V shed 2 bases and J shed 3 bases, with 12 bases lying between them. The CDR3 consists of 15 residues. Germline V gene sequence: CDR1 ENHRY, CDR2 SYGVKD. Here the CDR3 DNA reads TGTGCCATCAGTGAGAGACTAGATAGTACAGATACGCAGTATTTT. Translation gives CAISERLDSTDTQYF.